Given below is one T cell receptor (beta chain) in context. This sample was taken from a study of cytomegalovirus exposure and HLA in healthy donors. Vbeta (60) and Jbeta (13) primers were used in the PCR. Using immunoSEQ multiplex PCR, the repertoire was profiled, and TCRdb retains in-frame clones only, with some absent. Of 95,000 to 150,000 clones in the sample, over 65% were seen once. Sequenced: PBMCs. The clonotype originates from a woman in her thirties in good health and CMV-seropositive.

The CDR3 is CALSRGEITDTQYF. The CDR3 bases are TGTGCCTTGAGCAGGGGCGAAATCACAGATACGCAGTATTTT. The rearrangement uses TRBV30 and TRBJ2-3; a possible D gene is TRBD1 (6 bases). Germline CDR1 GTSNPN, CDR2 SVGIG (reference sequence). V lost 7 bases and J 2 bases, leaving 16 bases between the germline ends. The CDR3 covers 14 residues. The full variable domain, in which reference TRBV30 and TRBJ2-3 provide the parts outside the CDR3, is SQTIHQWPATLVQPVGSPLSLECTVEGTSNPNLYWYRQAAGRGLQLLFYSVGIGQISSEVPQNLSASRPQDRQFILSSKKLLLSDSGFYLCALSRGEITDTQYFGPGTRLTVL.